A selection of T cell receptor beta chains follows, all from one sample in a study of T cell repertoires in MIS-A myocarditis. The assay was immunoSEQ multiplex PCR, and TCRdb's table has in-frame clones only and misses some. Of some 10,000 clones listed, 75% to 90% are singletons. The sequenced material came from thoracic lymph node tissue obtained at autopsy. Receptors originate from a young man with fulminant myocarditis from multisystem inflammatory syndrome in adults (MIS-A) after COVID-19. Each CDR3 is given with its conserved first and last residue. A D gene is named only where the DNA matches it firmly. Some rows have no size entry. The others give once, few or many, or a class for an expanded clone.

>NA|14|NA|TRBV30|TRBJ2-5
TGTGCCTGGAGTGTCGAGGGGAGGAGAAAGACCCAGTACTTC
CAWSVEGRRKTQYF
>NA|15|NA|TRBV11-2|TRBJ2-3
TGTGCCAGCAGCTTAGGGGTCCCCGGCACAGATACGCAGTATTTT
CASSLGVPGTDTQYF
>once|18|NA|TRBV24-1|TRBJ2-3
TGTGCCACCAGTGATTTCGAAACCGGGAATCGACTTAAAGATACGCAGTATTTT
CATSDFETGNRLKDTQYF
>NA|13|NA|TRBV7-9|TRBJ1-2
TGTGCCAGCAGCAGAGGAAGACCCTATGGCTACACCTTC
CASSRGRPYGYTF
>NA|13|NA|TRBV10-2|TRBJ1-1
TGCGCCGGAACCTGGGACGGGAACACTGAAGCTTTCTTT
CAGTWDGNTEAFF
>few|13|NA|TRBV27|TRBJ2-7
TGTGCCGTCGCGCCTGGCCTATCCTACGAGCAGTACTTC
CAVAPGLSYEQYF
>NA|15|NA|TRBV7-9|TRBJ1-5
TGTGCCAGCAGCCCCCAGGGAGCGGGAGGTCAGCCCCAGCATTTT
CASSPQGAGGQPQHF
>NA|17|TRBD2|TRBV9|TRBJ2-2
TGTGCCAGCAGCGCGCTAGCGGGAGAGATAAACACCGGGGAGCTGTTTTTT
CASSALAGEINTGELFF
>NA|12|NA|TRBV30|TRBJ1-1
TGTGCCTGGAGTGTACCCGACACTGAAGCTTTCTTT
CAWSVPDTEAFF
>NA|15|NA|TRBV9|TRBJ1-3
TGTGCCAGCAGCCGAGTCAGAGCCTCTGGAAACACCATATATTTT
CASSRVRASGNTIYF
>NA|14|NA|TRBV4-3|TRBJ2-3
TGCGCCAGCAGCCAAGAGCCTAGCAGGGATACGCAGTATTTT
CASSQEPSRDTQYF
>NA|16|TRBD2|TRBV7-9|TRBJ2-1
TGTGCCAGCAGCTTATCGACTAGCGGGAGCTACAATGAGCAGTTCTTC
CASSLSTSGSYNEQFF
>NA|13|TRBD1|TRBV19|TRBJ1-5
TGTGCCAGTAGTGGACGGTCAGGGGGAGCCCAGCATTTT
CASSGRSGGAQHF
>NA|11|NA|TRBV29-1|TRBJ2-7
TGCAGCGTTTATGAAACGTACGAGCAGTACTTC
CSVYETYEQYF
>NA|14|TRBD1|TRBV11-2|TRBJ1-3
TGTGCCAGCAGCTCCAGGGGGCTCGGAAACACCATATATTTT
CASSSRGLGNTIYF
>NA|11|NA|TRBV29-1|TRBJ2-1
TGCAGCGTTGCGGACAGATGGGAGCAGTTCTTC
CSVADRWEQFF
>NA|14|NA|TRBV5-1|TRBJ2-3
TGCGCCAGCAGCCATGGGACCCCACAAGATACGCAGTATTTT
CASSHGTPQDTQYF
>NA|17|NA|TRBV24-1|TRBJ2-1
TGTGCCACCAGTGGTGGGTCTGGGGGCGAGGTTTACAATGAGCAGTTCTTC
CATSGGSGGEVYNEQFF
>NA|15|TRBD1|TRBV5-1|TRBJ1-6
TGCGCCAGCGGACCCGGGACAGGGTCGAATTCACCCCTCCACTTT
CASGPGTGSNSPLHF
>NA|17|NA|TRBV21-1|TRBJ1-1
TGTGCCAGCAGCATAGGGCGGGACAGAAAAAGGAACACTGAAGCTTTCTTT
CASSIGRDRKRNTEAFF
>NA|14|TRBD2|TRBV18|TRBJ2-7
TGTGCCAGCTCCCCTACTAGCGGGGGGAACGAGCAGTACTTC
CASSPTSGGNEQYF
>NA|16|TRBD2|TRBV4-2|TRBJ2-1
TGTGCCAGCAGCCGAGTAGCGGGGGGGCCTCTCGATGAGCAGTTCTTC
CASSRVAGGPLDEQFF
>NA|12|NA|TRBV6-2/TRBV6-3|TRBJ2-7
TGTGCCAGCAGTTCTCAGGGGACGGAGCAGTACTTC
CASSSQGTEQYF
>NA|14|NA|TRBV28|TRBJ1-1
TGTGCCAGCAGCCCCCCCGGAGAGAACACTGAAGCTTTCTTT
CASSPPGENTEAFF
>NA|15|NA|TRBV5-4|TRBJ2-5
TGTGCCAGCAGCTTGAAGGGCAGAAAGGTAGAGACCCAGTACTTC
CASSLKGRKVETQYF
>NA|12|NA|TRBV30|TRBJ1-4
TGTGCCTGGAGGAGGGATAATGAAAAACTGTTTTTT
CAWRRDNEKLFF
>once|15|TRBD2|TRBV29-1|TRBJ2-3
TGCAGCGTTGCGATGGCGGGGGTCTCCACAGATACGCAGTATTTT
CSVAMAGVSTDTQYF